This T cell receptor beta chain was identified in a study of blood T cell repertoires in COVID-19. Study-level information: Both acute and convalescent COVID-19 samples were obtained from the United States, Italy and Spain.

TCRdb's copy holds only in-frame clones and misses some; the assay was immunoSEQ multiplex PCR. This table has about 350,000 clones, about 88% appearing once. Enrolled through a virtual design, the participants were between 18 and 89 years of age and came from 24 US areas. The study assigned cohorts using participant-reported clinical history. This clone has only one observation. The receptor's source is a woman younger than 45 who had recovered from COVID-19. The sequenced sample was PBMCs or T cells enriched from blood (not recorded which).

This chain's CDR3 is CASSLRYRGLEQYF. DNA for the CDR3: TGTGCCAGCAGCCTGAGATACAGGGGCCTCGAGCAGTACTTC. The V gene is TRBV11-2, the J gene TRBJ2-7, with 7 bases lining up with TRBD1. The CDR3 sequence is 14 residues long. V lost 5 bases, J lost 6 bases, and 10 bases stayed unmatched. CDR1 and CDR2 from the germline V gene are SGHAT and FQNNGV.